This TCR beta chain was sequenced in a study of human thymus T cells (dated by TCRdb to 2018 to 2020). Concerning the study at large: The study described the TCR alpha and beta repertoires in roughly 8 infant thymus samples and a few matching peripheral blood samples. Donor ages ranging from roughly 6 to 244 days were recorded, and five to seven male and a couple of female infants were included in the cohort.

Summary of the overall study and its limitations: Usage of V and J gene segments appeared to be biased in both the thymic and the peripheral blood repertoires. On average, thymus samples gave around 810,000 unique TCRB clonotypes, whereas blood samples gave about 84,000.

V is cut back by 3 bases and J by 6 bases, with 7 bases in the junction unmatched. From the cysteine up to the phenylalanine, the CDR3 has a length of 15 residues. Solely the CDR3 DNA is kept, with 45 bases framed from the first base. In the germline V gene (reference sequence), CDR1 corresponds to SEHNR and CDR2 to FQNEAQ. Notes on this clone: Its cognate antigen has yet to be identified. Per-base qualities were not stored, and no clone one base away is much larger.

Donors were immunologically healthy infants undergoing open corrective cardiac surgery for congenital heart defects in Finland. For four of the eight donors, a small roughly 0.45-1 mL aliquot of peripheral blood was collected during surgery. Genomic DNA from blood samples was extracted from all available leukocytes rather than from a fixed cell number. Erythrocytes were removed from blood with ACK lysis buffer, and the leukocytes were stored as pellets at -70 °C. A QIAsymphony instrument was used to extract genomic DNA from the frozen cell pellets. TCRB and TCRAD loci were amplified from a standardized quantity of quality-controlled genomic DNA using the immunoSEQ multiplex PCR assay. The amplicons spanned the V(D)J region and were long enough to cover the CDR3 and allow V and J genes to be identified. The amplicons were sequenced on an Illumina platform via the commercial immunoSEQ service. Turning to the authors' computational methods: Primer bias and sequencing errors were corrected as previously described, and TCRAD and TCRB were defined on the basis of the IMGT database. Analysis of the repertoires was done with immunoSEQ Analyzer 3.0 and VDJTools and included basic statistics, V/J segment usage, diversity estimates, rarefaction and pairwise overlap. Diversity was estimated using the Chao1, ChaoE, Efron-Thisted, Shannon and inverse Simpson indices, and was also estimated on datasets down-sampled to the size of the smallest sample. Repertoire overlap used strict matching of CDR3 nucleotide sequence, V gene and J gene, with Jaccard-based multidimensional scaling clustering. Imported from immuneACCESS, the table was reduced by TCRdb to in-frame sequences with V and J called. These copies leave out some clones; in studies compared against another copy, an unresolved V gene accounts for under half, and the cause of the remainder is not known. The V and J calls and clone size are taken from that table; D and trimming were inferred from the DNA. This sample comprises approximately 46,000 clones, over 90% of them detected only once. The top ten constitute approximately 0.15% of the sample.

The sequence derives from a girl under two years old with a congenital heart defect but otherwise immunologically healthy. In this chain, TRBV7-9 is recombined with TRBJ2-2; TRBD2 fits 7 bases in the junction. Material for sequencing was blood. The CDR3 sequence is CASSFGRGHPGELFF. The nucleotide sequence is TGTGCCAGCAGCTTTGGGAGGGGCCACCCCGGGGAGCTGTTTTTT. Full variable domain (CDR3 extended with the reference TRBV7-9 and TRBJ2-2 proteins): DTGVSQNPRHKITKRGQNVTFRCDPISEHNRLYWYRQTLGQGPEFLTYFQNEAQLEKSRLLSDRFSAERPKGSFSTLEIQRTEQGDSAMYLCASSFGRGHPGELFFGEGSRLTVL.